One and the same sample provided the 16 T cell receptor beta chains below, sequenced in a study of graft-versus-host responses after intestinal transplantation. Profiled with immunoSEQ multiplex PCR; TCRdb holds only in-frame clones, not every one. The sample contains almost 55,000 clones, about 89% of which appear only once. This specimen was PBMCs, taken roughly 680 days after intestinal transplant. The receptors derive from a human patient who received an intestinal transplant, so some T cells may come from the graft donor.

The chain employs TRBV2 and TRBJ2-3; TRBD2 might be the D (6 bases). The CDR3 is 15 amino acids. The germline V gene has CDR1 SNHLY and CDR2 FYNNEI. The V end lost 2 bases, the J end lost 1 base, and 10 bases lay between the germline ends. The CDR3 nucleotides are TGTGCCAGCAGTGAACTTGGCGGGGGCACAGATACGCAGTATTTT. This translates into CASSELGGGTDTQYF.

This clone was found once. The chain links TRBV11-3 to TRBJ2-7, with 9 bases lining up with TRBD2. J was trimmed by 0 bases and V by 3 bases; bases with no gene match: 3. The CDR3 consists of 15 residues. Germline V gene data show CDR1 as SGHNT and CDR2 as YENEEA. This chain's CDR3 is CASSLGGGASYEQYF. In nucleotides, the CDR3 is TGTGCCAGCAGCTTGGGCGGGGGGGCCTCCTACGAGCAGTACTTC.

The chain is built from TRBV4-2 and TRBJ2-5, with D maybe TRBD1 (6 bases). CDR3 length: 15 residues. The ends were cut back, 5 bases at V and 2 bases at J, with 15 bases in the middle. The germline gives CDR1 LGHNA, CDR2 YNFKEQ. The DNA for the CDR3 is TGTGCCAGCAGCGCCGGGACATCCTTTCAAGAGACCCAGTACTTC. Amino acid sequence: CASSAGTSFQETQYF.

The chain is built from TRBV5-1 and TRBJ1-4; TRBD1 matches at 7 bases. V dropped 3 bases and J dropped 7; count of bases not matched to a gene: 9. CDR1 SGHRS and CDR2 YFSETQ come from the germline V gene. There are 15 residues in the CDR3. CDR3 bases: TGCGCCAGCAGCTCAACCCCCCGGGACAGTGAAAAACTGTTTTTT. Its translation: CASSSTPRDSEKLFF.

The gene calls are TRBV7-9 and TRBJ1-2, with a tentative D call TRBD1 (5 bases). CDR1 SEHNR and CDR2 FQNEAQ come from the germline V gene (reference sequence). This CDR3 has 14 amino acids. The V gene lost 5 bases and the J gene lost 3 bases, with 13 bases spanning the gap. The CDR3 bases are TGTGCCAGCAGCCACGACAGCTTCTACTATGGCTACACCTTC. Encoded protein: CASSHDSFYYGYTF.

The J gene is TRBJ1-1, the V gene TRBV25-1; D remains ambiguous. Trimming removed 6 bases from V and 5 bases from J, with 16 bases in between. The CDR3 runs 14 residues. The germline gives CDR1 MGHDK, CDR2 SYGVNS. The CDR3 is CASSETHTGTEAFF. For the CDR3, the DNA is TGTGCCAGCAGCGAGACACACACGGGGACTGAAGCTTTCTTT.

The V call is TRBV19, the J call TRBJ1-1, with D perhaps TRBD1 (5 bases). The V gene lost 6 bases and the J gene lost 6 bases, with 14 bases spanning the gap. Germline CDR1 is LNHDA and CDR2 is SQIVND (reference sequence). The CDR3 extends over 13 amino acids. CDR3 nucleotide sequence: TGTGCCAGTAGGCGCGGACATGGGGCTGAAGCTTTCTTT. Translated, it gives CASRRGHGAEAFF.

The CDR3 coding sequence is TGTGCCAGCAGCCCGACAGGGGGCGCGGCTCAGCCCCAGCATTTT. Amino acid sequence: CASSPTGGAAQPQHF. V is TRBV6-1 and J is TRBJ1-5, with 10 bases identical to TRBD1. Germline V gene lookup returns CDR1 MNHNS and CDR2 SASEGT. J was trimmed by 6 bases and V by 6 bases; bases with no gene match: 8. This CDR3 spans 15 amino acids.

The chain is built from TRBV7-2 and TRBJ2-5; no clear D gene. Germline V CDR1 and CDR2: SGHTA, FQGNSA. The CDR3 is made up of 14 amino acids. Trimming cost V 1 base and J 3 bases, with 9 bases left between them. CDR3 DNA sequence: TGTGCCAGCAGCTTAGTATCGAGTGAAGAGACCCAGTACTTC. Its protein is CASSLVSSEETQYF.

The chain carries TRBV5-1 and TRBJ2-7; D unclear. The length of the CDR3 is 13 residues. Germline CDR1 and CDR2: SGHRS and YFSETQ. V was trimmed by 3 bases and J by 6 bases, leaving 13 bases between them. CDR3 amino acids: CASSSPGSREQYF. The CDR3 coding sequence is TGCGCCAGCAGCTCGCCTGGATCGCGCGAGCAGTACTTC.

J is TRBJ1-6 and V is TRBV18; D remains ambiguous. CDR3 length equals 14 residues. V lost 8 bases and J lost 5, with 13 bases in between. CDR1 and CDR2 from the germline V gene are KGHSH and LQKENI. The CDR3: CASRPRSDNSPLHF. DNA of the CDR3: TGTGCCAGCCGGCCCCGTTCGGATAATTCACCCCTCCACTTT.

The V gene is TRBV11-2, the J gene TRBJ1-2; TRBD1 matches at 7 bases. The CDR3 is made up of 15 amino acids. CDR1 is SGHAT, CDR2 FQNNGV, per germline. V gave up 2 bases and J gave up 4 bases; unmatched junction bases: 7. CDR3 residues: CASSLRRQGAYGYTF. DNA of the CDR3: TGTGCCAGCAGCTTAAGACGACAGGGAGCCTATGGCTACACCTTC.

The chain has TRBV20-1 and TRBJ2-1; no clear D. The germline V and J ends were trimmed by 4 bases and 9 bases, with 10 bases remaining between them. Germline V lookup: CDR1 DFQATT, CDR2 SNEGSKA (reference sequence). The CDR3 is made up of 11 amino acids. CDR3 loop: CSATLGPEQFF. In nucleotides, the CDR3 is TGCAGTGCTACGCTAGGTCCTGAGCAGTTCTTC.

J is TRBJ2-1 and V is TRBV2; 13 nucleotides align to TRBD2. CDR3 length: 16 amino acids. The V and J ends lost 4 bases and 6 bases, in that order; junction bases with no gene match: 6. Germline loops: CDR1 SNHLY, CDR2 FYNNEI. As DNA, the CDR3 is TGTGCCAGCAGTGGGACTAGCGGGGGCCCCTCCAATGAGCAGTTCTTC. Amino acid sequence: CASSGTSGGPSNEQFF.

This clone is a singleton in its sample. The chain couples TRBV5-6 to TRBJ2-1; D gene unclear. V lost 4 bases and J lost 3, with 11 bases in between. The CDR3 is made up of 14 amino acids. The germline V gene encodes CDR1 SGHDT and CDR2 YYEEEE. CDR3 amino acids: CASSLPVVYNEQFF. DNA for the CDR3: TGTGCCAGCAGCCTCCCGGTGGTCTACAATGAGCAGTTCTTC.

The chain combines TRBV18 with TRBJ2-7, with D perhaps TRBD1 (5 bases). The CDR3 runs 12 residues. Germline CDR1 reads KGHSH; CDR2 reads LQKENI. V dropped 3 bases and J dropped 5 bases, with 8 bases sitting between them. CDR3 DNA: TGTGCCAGCTCACCGGAAGGGGACGAGCAGTACTTC. It yields the protein CASSPEGDEQYF.